The 20 T cell receptor beta chains below come from one sample, sequenced in a study of neurological immune-mediated disorders. Using its own MiXCR run on the 5' RACE reads, TCRdb lists one record per CDR3 protein. Here the sample spans approximately 20,000 distinct CDR3 sequences, 2.6% being singletons. The material sequenced was PBMCs. The receptor set was obtained from a woman aged 18-29 years with multiple sclerosis.

This clonotype has a count of ten or more. The chain couples TRBV7-2 to TRBJ1-1; TRBD1 aligns across 7 bases. With 5 bases clipped from V and 6 bases from J, the junction kept 9 bases outside the gene matches. Germline V lookup: CDR1 SGHTA, CDR2 FQGNSA. The CDR3 is 14 amino acids. The CDR3 DNA is TGTGCCAGCAGCACACAGACAGGGTTGTCTGAAGCTTTCTTT. It encodes CASSTQTGLSEAFF.

In this sample, this clonotype turned up many times. Here the CDR3 DNA reads TGCAGTGCTAGGGGACAGGCTTACTTCTATGGCTACACCTTC. Protein product: CSARGQAYFYGYTF. The genes are TRBV20-1 and TRBJ1-2; 8 nucleotides agree with TRBD1. Germline V CDR1 and CDR2: DFQATT, SNEGSKA (reference sequence). This CDR3 is 14 amino acids long. Trimming cost V 3 bases and J 4 bases; bases outside gene matches: 7.

In this sample, this clonotype turned up many times. V usage is TRBV10-1 and J usage is TRBJ2-2; D is possibly TRBD1 (6 bases). Between the trimmed V and J ends, which lost 6 bases and 1 base, there was a span of 6 bases. This CDR3 region has 13 residues. CDR1 is WNHNN and CDR2 is SYGVQD in the germline V gene (reference sequence). For the CDR3, the DNA is TGCGCCAGCAGACAGGGGAACACCGGGGAGCTGTTTTTT. This gives the protein CASRQGNTGELFF.

This clonotype has a count of ten or more. The V and J genes are TRBV20-1 and TRBJ2-3; the match to TRBD2 covers 11 bases. The CDR3 sequence is 15 residues long. Germline V lookup: CDR1 DFQATT, CDR2 SNEGSKA (reference sequence). V dropped 5 bases and J dropped 2; count of bases not matched to a gene: 6. The CDR3 is CSAGIAGGSTDTQYF. Written as DNA, the CDR3 is TGCAGTGCTGGGATAGCGGGAGGGTCCACAGATACGCAGTATTTT.

The chain combines TRBV7-9 with TRBJ2-4; tentatively, D is TRBD1 or TRBD2 (5 bases each). The CDR3 extends over 14 amino acids. Trimming took 0 bases from V and 7 from J, leaving 10 bases between them. Germline CDR1 SEHNR, CDR2 FQNEAQ (reference sequence). CDR3 DNA sequence: TGTGCCAGCAGCTTAGCCCAGGGCGGGAACATTCAGTACTTC. Amino acid sequence: CASSLAQGGNIQYF.

This clonotype was seen repeatedly, ten times or more. J is TRBJ2-5 and V is TRBV20-1, with D unclear. This CDR3 region has 13 residues. Germline V gene sequence: CDR1 DFQATT, CDR2 SNEGSKA (reference sequence). V lost 3 bases, J lost 1 base, and 9 bases lay in between. The CDR3 region has the DNA TGCAGTGCTAGGCTTAGAAGCCAAGAGACCCAGTACTTC. Protein sequence: CSARLRSQETQYF.

This clonotype was seen repeatedly, ten times or more. The CDR3 loop is CAVGNSETQYF. CDR3 DNA: TGTGCCGTCGGAAACTCAGAGACCCAGTACTTC. V is TRBV10-3 and J is TRBJ2-5; D unresolved. The germline V and J ends were trimmed by 11 bases and 4 bases, with 11 bases remaining between them. The length of the CDR3 is 11 residues. CDR1 is ENHRY and CDR2 is SYGVKD in the germline V gene.

There are many counts of this clonotype. This chain uses TRBV3-1 with TRBJ1-1, with 7 bases that match TRBD1. Germline V lookup: CDR1 LGHDT, CDR2 YNNKEL (reference sequence). V trimming: 1 base; J trimming: 1 base; junction bases outside the gene matches: 0. The CDR3 is 14 residues long. CDR3 DNA: TGTGCCAGCAGCCAAGGACAGGGGAACACTGAAGCTTTCTTT. This translates into CASSQGQGNTEAFF.

There are many counts of this clonotype. This chain connects TRBV7-2 to TRBJ1-5; TRBD1 matches 7 bases. V was pared by 1 base and J by 1 base, with 4 bases of the junction left unmatched. The CDR3 consists of 16 residues. Germline V lookup: CDR1 SGHTA, CDR2 FQGNSA. The CDR3 spells CASSLGHRGSNQPQHF. The CDR3 coding sequence is TGTGCCAGCAGCTTAGGACACAGGGGAAGCAATCAGCCCCAGCATTTT. The full variable domain, with the rest looked up from reference TRBV7-2 and TRBJ1-5, is GAGVSQSPSNKVTEKGKDVELRCDPISGHTALYWYRQSLGQGLEFLIYFQGNSAPDKSGLPSDRFSAERTGGSVSTLTIQRTQQEDSAVYLCASSLGHRGSNQPQHFGDGTRLSIL.

This clonotype was counted ten times or more. The chain joins TRBV7-6 to TRBJ1-3; 7 nucleotides align to TRBD1. The CDR3 spans 15 residues. The germline V gene has CDR1 SGHVS and CDR2 FNYEAQ. The V and J ends lost 3 bases and 0 bases, in that order; junction bases with no gene match: 2. The CDR3 DNA reads TGTGCCAGCAGCTTCACAGGGGCCTCTGGAAACACCATATATTTT. Encoded protein: CASSFTGASGNTIYF.

Many counts were recorded for this clonotype. This chain uses TRBV20-1 with TRBJ2-3; 11 bases line up with TRBD2. This CDR3 is 15 amino acids long. V shed 5 bases, J shed 6 bases, and the junction held 10 bases outside the gene matches. Germline CDR1 is DFQATT and CDR2 is SNEGSKA (reference sequence). For the CDR3, the DNA is TGCAGTGCTCGCCATGGACTAGCGGGCTCCGATACGCAGTATTTT. Its translation is CSARHGLAGSDTQYF.

In its sample, this clonotype was seen many times. In nucleotides, the CDR3 is TGCAGTGCTGACCGACAGGATGCTAATGAAAAACTGTTTTTT. Translated: CSADRQDANEKLFF. V gene TRBV20-1 combines with J gene TRBJ1-4; perhaps TRBD1 as D (6 bases). Germline CDR1 reads DFQATT; CDR2 reads SNEGSKA (reference sequence). CDR3 size: 14 residues. Trimming removed 5 bases from V and 3 bases from J, with 13 bases in between.

This clonotype was found once. Compared with germline, one end of the junction differs, possibly owing to a read error. The chain has TRBV7-7 and TRBJ2-5; tentatively, D is TRBD1 or TRBD2 (5 bases each). From germline, CDR1 is SSHAT and CDR2 FNYEAQ (reference sequence). The CDR3 totals 15 residues. The CDR3 DNA is TGTGCTAGCAGCTTAGAGGGGACGGCCTTAGAGACCCAGTACTTC. Its protein is CASSLEGTALETQYF.

This clonotype was detected many times. The chain carries TRBV5-1 and TRBJ2-3; D ambiguous. The CDR3 is made up of 12 amino acids. Germline V gene lookup returns CDR1 SGHRS and CDR2 YFSETQ. Trimming removed 7 bases at V and 2 bases at J, with 8 bases between. The CDR3 loop reads CASRHNTDTQYF. Written as DNA, the CDR3 is TGCGCCAGCCGACACAACACAGATACGCAGTATTTT.

This clonotype came up many times. J is TRBJ2-3 and V is TRBV25-1; D perhaps matches TRBD2 (5 bases). This CDR3 is 13 amino acids long. The germline gives CDR1 MGHDK, CDR2 SYGVNS. With 7 bases removed from V and 2 bases from J, the gap between germline ends came to 10 bases. The CDR3 coding sequence is TGTGCCAGCAAACGGGGATTCACAGATACGCAGTATTTT. Protein sequence: CASKRGFTDTQYF.

Relative to its sample, this clonotype is medium-sized (0.01 to 0.1%). The rearrangement uses TRBV28 and TRBJ2-7; D gene ambiguous. This CDR3 region has 13 residues. Germline-derived CDR1 and CDR2 are MDHEN and SYDVKM. The V end was cut by 6 bases, the J end by 3 bases, with 12 bases between. The CDR3 nucleotides are TGTGCCAGCAGGCTCCCCCCCCGCTACGAGCAGTACTTC. This codes for CASRLPPRYEQYF.

Within the sample, this clonotype is medium-sized. The chain joins TRBV20-1 to TRBJ2-3; D gene unclear. Germline V CDR1 and CDR2: DFQATT, SNEGSKA (reference sequence). The CDR3 runs to 15 residues. V dropped 6 bases and J dropped 2 bases, with 18 bases sitting between them. In nucleotides, the CDR3 is TGCAGTGCCCCGGCGGCAGGACCCTCCACAGATACGCAGTATTTT. Its translation is CSAPAAGPSTDTQYF.

This clonotype has a count of ten or more. The V and J genes are TRBV27 and TRBJ1-1; D is ambiguous. Germline V gene sequence: CDR1 MNHEY, CDR2 SMNVEV (reference sequence). V was clipped by 10 bases and J by 4 bases, with 22 bases between them. CDR3 length equals 15 residues. The CDR3 spells CATRPASGVGTEAFF. CDR3 coding DNA: TGTGCCACCAGACCGGCTTCGGGCGTCGGCACTGAAGCTTTCTTT.

This clonotype was detected ten times or more. The chain is built from TRBV5-1 and TRBJ2-7, with a possible D match to TRBD1 (5 bases). The CDR3 sequence is 12 residues long. V was cut by 2 bases and J by 6 bases, with 9 bases left in between. Per the germline V gene, CDR1 is SGHRS and CDR2 is YFSETQ. The CDR3 spells CASSFGQSEQYF. The CDR3, as DNA: TGCGCCAGCAGCTTTGGACAATCCGAGCAGTACTTC. Looking up the rest from reference TRBV5-1 and TRBJ2-7 gives the full variable domain: KAGVTQTPRYLIKTRGQQVTLSCSPISGHRSVSWYQQTPGQGLQFLFEYFSETQRNKGNFPGRFSGRQFSNSRSEMNVSTLELGDSALYLCASSFGQSEQYFGPGTRLTVT.

This clonotype was detected ten times or more. The chain joins TRBV5-1 to TRBJ2-3; TRBD2 might be the D (6 bases). Deletions cut 0 bases from V and 4 bases from J, with 12 bases between. The CDR3 loop spans 15 amino acids. Germline lookup yields CDR1 SGHRS and CDR2 YFSETQ. The CDR3, as DNA: TGCGCCAGCAGCTTGGTTGCGGGGCCTGCAGATACGCAGTATTTT. Translating gives CASSLVAGPADTQYF.